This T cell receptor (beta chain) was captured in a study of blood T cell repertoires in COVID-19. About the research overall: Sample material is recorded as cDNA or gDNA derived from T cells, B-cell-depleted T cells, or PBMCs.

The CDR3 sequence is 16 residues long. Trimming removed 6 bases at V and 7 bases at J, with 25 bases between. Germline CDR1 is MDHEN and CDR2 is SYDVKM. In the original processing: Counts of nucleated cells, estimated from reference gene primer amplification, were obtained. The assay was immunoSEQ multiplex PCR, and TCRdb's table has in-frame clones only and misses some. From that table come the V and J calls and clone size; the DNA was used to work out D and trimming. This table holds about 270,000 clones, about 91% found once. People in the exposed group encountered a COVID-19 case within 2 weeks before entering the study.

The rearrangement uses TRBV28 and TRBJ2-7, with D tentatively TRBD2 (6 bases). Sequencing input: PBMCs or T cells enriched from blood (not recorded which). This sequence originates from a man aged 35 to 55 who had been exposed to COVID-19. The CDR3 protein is CASSSPGEELTLEQYF. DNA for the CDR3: TGTGCCAGCAGCTCCCCCGGGGAGGAGCTTACGTTGGAGCAGTACTTC.